The 31 T cell receptor beta chains reported below all come from one sample, sequenced in a study of blood T cells in healthy people across ages. Sample-barcoded 5' priming and a J-beta primer mix drove a second PCR of about 6 to 12 cycles. TCRdb re-analysed the 5' RACE reads in MiXCR, keeping a single row per CDR3 protein. The data show hundreds of thousands of distinct CDR3 sequences, about a third seen once. The sequencing input was blood. Source of these receptors: a woman older than 75 in good health.

This clonotype was recorded at least ten times. CDR3 region: CASSFRDSATEAFF. In DNA form, the CDR3 reads TGTGCCAGCAGTTTCCGGGACAGCGCAACTGAAGCTTTCTTT. The chain employs TRBV27 and TRBJ1-1; 7 positions match TRBD1. The V segment lost 3 bases and the J segment 5 bases; nucleotides outside the gene matches: 6. The CDR3 runs 14 residues. Germline loops: CDR1 MNHEY, CDR2 SMNVEV (reference sequence).

In its sample, this clonotype was seen many times. The V call is TRBV12-3 or TRBV12-4, the J call TRBJ2-5; D gene unclear. Trimming pared 5 bases from V and 7 bases from J, leaving 8 bases between. The CDR3 consists of 11 residues. CDR3 DNA: TGTGCCAGCAGTCTTCACGGGACCCAGTACTTC. It codes for CASSLHGTQYF.

This clonotype was seen at least ten times. The chain has TRBV3-1 and TRBJ2-1, with 10 bases that match TRBD2. The CDR3 consists of 16 residues. Germline loops: CDR1 LGHDT, CDR2 YNNKEL (reference sequence). After removal of 4 bases from V and 3 bases from J, the junction contained 6 bases not matched to a gene. The DNA of the CDR3 is TGTGCCAGCAGCCGGGGTAGCGGGGGGATCTACAATGAGCAGTTCTTC. Amino acids: CASSRGSGGIYNEQFF.

Many counts were recorded for this clonotype. This sequence joins TRBV7-2 and TRBJ2-7, with D unclear. The V gene's germline CDR1 is SGHTA and CDR2 FQGNSA. CDR3 length equals 14 residues. V gave up 1 base and J gave up 0 bases, with 7 bases separating them. CDR3 loop: CASSLGQSSYEQYF. In DNA form, the CDR3 reads TGTGCCAGCAGCTTAGGTCAAAGCTCCTACGAGCAGTACTTC.

This clonotype was picked up many times. This chain joins TRBV20-1 and TRBJ2-7; possible D gene TRBD2, 7 bases. Germline loops: CDR1 DFQATT, CDR2 SNEGSKA (reference sequence). The CDR3 consists of 14 residues. V was pared by 6 bases and J by 3 bases, with 18 bases between. CDR3 bases: TGCAGTGCCATGGGACGGCGGGGGCTCTACGAGCAGTACTTC. Protein sequence: CSAMGRRGLYEQYF.

Concerning this clonotype: This may arise from a read error, as a much more abundant clone is one base away. This chain connects TRBV12-3 or TRBV12-4 to TRBJ2-5; 8 bases line up with TRBD1. This CDR3 is built from 15 residues. J lost 11 bases, V lost 6 bases, and 17 bases had no gene match. DNA for the CDR3: TGTGCCAGCAGGTCCTTCGGGACAGGACACGATGAGCAGTACTTC. As protein: CASRSFGTGHDEQYF.

About this clonotype: This may come from a read error, since a much larger clone is one base off. This chain links TRBV4-2 with TRBJ2-6, with D unclear. The germline V gene has CDR1 LGHNA and CDR2 YNFKEQ. The CDR3 covers 15 residues. The CDR3 is CASSQGIAEANVPTF. The CDR3 DNA reads TGTGCCAGCAGCCAAGGGATCGCTGAGGCCAACGTCCCGACTTTC.

Only a few counts were recorded for this clonotype. V is TRBV18 and J is TRBJ2-7, with 7 nucleotides matching TRBD1. CDR1 and CDR2 (germline): KGHSH, LQKENI. V was pared by 3 bases and J by 2 bases, with 4 bases of the junction left unmatched. CDR3 length: 14 residues. CDR3 DNA: TGTGCCAGCTCACCTTACAGGGGCCCCTACGAGCAGTACTTC. Its translation: CASSPYRGPYEQYF.

The rearrangement joins TRBV12-3 or TRBV12-4 to TRBJ2-3; D uncertain. The ends were cut back, 11 bases at V and 4 bases at J, with 10 bases in the middle. The CDR3 runs 11 residues. This CDR3 reads CAGVRADTQYF. The CDR3 nucleotides are TGTGCCGGAGTGAGAGCAGATACGCAGTATTTT.

CDR3 loop: CSVDPGSGANYGYTF. The CDR3 DNA follows: TGCAGCGTTGACCCCGGGAGCGGGGCTAACTATGGCTACACCTTC. The V call is TRBV29-1, the J call TRBJ1-2; D ambiguous. In germline, CDR1 is SQVTM, CDR2 ANQGSEA. The V end was cut by 3 bases, the J end by 0 bases, with 14 bases between. The CDR3 totals 15 residues.

This clonotype appeared a few times. This sequence joins TRBV4-2 and TRBJ2-1, with 7 positions matching TRBD2. This CDR3 is 18 amino acids long. Germline-derived CDR1 and CDR2 are LGHNA and YNFKEQ. V shed 2 bases, J shed 4 bases, and the junction held 14 bases outside the gene matches. The CDR3: CASSQLPDAGAYYNEQFF. The CDR3 DNA follows: TGTGCCAGCAGCCAACTCCCTGATGCGGGAGCCTATTACAATGAGCAGTTCTTC.

The rearrangement uses TRBV6-1 and TRBJ1-5, with 8 bases matching TRBD1. The V gene end was trimmed by 6 bases and the J gene end by 6 bases; junction bases not matched to a gene: 10. Germline V gives CDR1 MNHNS, CDR2 SASEGT. CDR3 length equals 15 residues. This chain's CDR3 is CASSNEDRATQPQHF. The CDR3 DNA sequence: TGTGCCAGCAGCAATGAGGACAGGGCTACTCAGCCCCAGCATTTT.

J is TRBJ2-4 and V is TRBV4-1, with D unresolved. TRBJ2-5 explains the end of the DNA better; the J call may be wrong. This CDR3 contains 16 residues. Germline CDR1 MGHRA, CDR2 YSYEKL. The CDR3 region has the DNA TGCGCCAGCAGCCAAGAGGTGAGGTCTTCCCAAGAGACCCAGTACTTC. It translates to CASSQEVRSSQETQYF.

This clonotype was detected only a few times. The genes are TRBV19 and TRBJ2-7; 9 bases line up with TRBD1. Germline values: CDR1 LNHDA, CDR2 SQIVND (reference sequence). This CDR3 is built from 13 residues. With 7 bases clipped from V and 5 bases from J, the junction kept 6 bases outside the gene matches. DNA for the CDR3: TGTGCCAGTAACCAGGGACAGGGAGACGAGCAGTACTTC. This sequence encodes CASNQGQGDEQYF. The whole variable domain, filled in from reference TRBV19 and TRBJ2-7, reads DGGITQSPKYLFRKEGQNVTLSCEQNLNHDAMYWYRQDPGQGLRLIYYSQIVNDFQKGDIAEGYSVSREKKESFPLTVTSAQKNPTAFYLCASNQGQGDEQYFGPGTRLTVT.

This clonotype has at least ten counts. This rearrangement joins TRBV19 to TRBJ2-1; 7 nucleotides match TRBD1. CDR1 is LNHDA and CDR2 is SQIVND in the germline V gene (reference sequence). J lost 0 bases, V lost 6 bases, and 5 bases had no gene match. This CDR3 spans 15 amino acids. The DNA of the CDR3 is TGTGCCAGTAGGGGACAGATGGGCTCCTACAATGAGCAGTTCTTC. Translating gives CASRGQMGSYNEQFF.

The table lists this clonotype with many counts. V usage is TRBV10-3 and J usage is TRBJ1-6, with 9 bases lining up with TRBD1. This CDR3 is 15 amino acids long. CDR1 is ENHRY and CDR2 is SYGVKD in the germline V gene. V lost 6 bases and J lost 8; bases outside the gene matches: 8. This chain's CDR3 is CAIRLDRGGDSPLHF. The CDR3 DNA follows: TGTGCCATCAGGCTGGACAGGGGAGGAGATTCACCCCTCCACTTT.

This clonotype was counted a single time. The chain employs TRBV5-1 and TRBJ2-5; D gene ambiguous. Germline V CDR1 and CDR2: SGHRS, YFSETQ. V was pared by 0 bases and J by 4 bases, with 16 bases between. The CDR3 covers 16 residues. The CDR3 loop is CASSLAGGQFGETQYF. The CDR3 DNA sequence: TGCGCCAGCAGCTTGGCGGGCGGTCAGTTCGGAGAGACCCAGTACTTC.

This clonotype showed up just once. The rearrangement links TRBV5-1 to TRBJ2-5, with D possibly being TRBD1 or TRBD2 (6 bases each). Trimming pared 4 bases from V and 3 bases from J, leaving 22 bases between. The CDR3 runs 17 residues. The germline V gene encodes CDR1 SGHRS and CDR2 YFSETQ. Here the CDR3 DNA reads TGCGCCAGCAGCCCCCAGGAGGGGGGCCGCTCGGAAGAGACCCAGTACTTC. Translated, it gives CASSPQEGGRSEETQYF.

This clonotype showed up many times. The chain has TRBV7-2 and TRBJ2-5, with D possibly matching TRBD1 (6 bases). V lost 1 base, J lost 2 bases, and 8 bases lay in between. Per the germline V gene, CDR1 is SGHTA and CDR2 is FQGNSA. The CDR3 extends over 14 amino acids. The DNA of the CDR3 is TGTGCCAGCAGCTTAGACGGACAGCAAGAGACCCAGTACTTC. The encoded protein is CASSLDGQQETQYF.

This clonotype was seen ten or more times. The chain's CDR3 is CASSQGATSGARVYEQYF. As DNA, the CDR3 is TGCGCCAGCAGCCAAGGAGCTACTAGCGGGGCCCGTGTGTACGAGCAGTACTTC. This sequence joins TRBV4-3 and TRBJ2-7; the match to TRBD2 covers 10 bases. After removal of 1 base from V and 4 bases from J, the junction contained 13 bases not matched to a gene. The CDR3 extends over 18 amino acids. Germline CDR1 and CDR2: LGHNA and YSLEER.

The table lists this clonotype with a few counts. This chain connects TRBV7-8 to TRBJ1-1; possibly TRBD1 for D (5 bases). V lost 1 base, J lost 0 bases, and 9 bases lay in between. This CDR3 comprises 15 residues. Germline values: CDR1 SGHVS, CDR2 FQNEAQ. CDR3 coding DNA: TGTGCCAGCAGCTTAGGACAGTCTTTGAACACTGAAGCTTTCTTT. It is translated as CASSLGQSLNTEAFF.

This clonotype came up a few times. V gene TRBV30 combines with J gene TRBJ1-5; no clear D. Trimming shortened V by 0 bases and J by 4 bases, and 7 bases separated the two germline ends. CDR3 length: 13 amino acids. From germline, CDR1 is GTSNPN and CDR2 SVGIG (reference sequence). CDR3 in DNA: TGTGCCTGGAGTGTACTGGGAAATCAGCCCCAGCATTTT. Its protein product is CAWSVLGNQPQHF.

There are many counts of this clonotype. A much bigger clone sits one base away, suggesting this may be a read error. The chain combines TRBV19 with TRBJ2-5, with TRBD1 matching over 8 bases. The CDR3 contains 14 residues. CDR1 and CDR2 (germline): LNHDA, SQIVND (reference sequence). CDR3 in DNA: TGTGCCAGTAGTAATGACAGGGGCCAAGAGGCCCAGTACTTC. Translated: CASSNDRGQEAQYF.

In regard to this clonotype: A much larger clone differs from this one at a single base, so this may be a read error. This CDR3 fails to terminate in the conserved phenylalanine or tryptophan, so it likely reflects a read error. This chain links TRBV20-1 with TRBJ2-5; D call uncertain. Germline CDR1 reads DFQATT; CDR2 reads SNEGSKA (reference sequence). V lost 0 bases and J lost 2, with 7 bases in between. CDR3 size: 13 residues. The CDR3 region is CSARDMGQETQYC. The CDR3 nucleotides are TGCAGTGCTAGAGACATGGGGCAAGAGACCCAGTACTGC.

In the case of this clonotype: Possible read error: a much larger clone is one base away. J is TRBJ2-1 and V is TRBV19; D remains ambiguous. Between the trimmed V and J ends, which lost 4 bases and 7 bases, there was a span of 17 bases. In germline, CDR1 is LNHDA, CDR2 SQIVND (reference sequence). This CDR3 comprises 15 residues. This CDR3 is CASSTPGLNPNEQFF. In DNA form, the CDR3 reads TGTGCCAGTAGTACTCCCGGGCTCAATCCGAATGAGCAGTTCTTC.

This CDR3 reads CSVGPRRANTEAFF. As DNA, the CDR3 is TGCAGCGTTGGCCCTCGACGGGCGAACACTGAAGCTTTCTTT. The chain couples TRBV29-1 to TRBJ1-1; D unclear. CDR3 length: 14 residues. V was trimmed by 4 bases and J by 1 base, leaving 13 bases between them. Germline CDR1 reads SQVTM; CDR2 reads ANQGSEA.

The rearrangement links TRBV7-8 to TRBJ2-7, with D tentatively TRBD2 (5 bases). CDR1 and CDR2 from the germline V gene are SGHVS and FQNEAQ. V lost 8 bases and J 7 bases, leaving 24 bases between the germline ends. The CDR3 contains 15 residues. This CDR3 reads CASGYDGVAPNEQYF. The CDR3 DNA sequence: TGTGCCAGCGGATACGACGGGGTAGCGCCCAATGAGCAGTACTTC.

There are a few counts of this clonotype. This chain links TRBV4-3 with TRBJ2-2; D is ambiguous. Per germline, CDR1 LGHNA and CDR2 YSLEER. The V end was cut by 0 bases, the J end by 5 bases, with 10 bases between. The CDR3 has 15 residues. For the CDR3, the DNA is TGCGCCAGCAGCCAAGATAGATTGGGGACCGGGGAGCTGTTTTTT. It specifies CASSQDRLGTGELFF.

This clonotype was observed many times. V usage is TRBV29-1 and J usage is TRBJ2-5; D perhaps matches TRBD1 (6 bases). The CDR3 is made up of 15 amino acids. V gave up 6 bases and J gave up 0 bases, with 17 bases separating them. From germline, CDR1 is SQVTM and CDR2 ANQGSEA. The CDR3 loop reads CSVLPARGDQETQYF. DNA for the CDR3: TGCAGCGTCCTACCAGCCAGGGGAGACCAAGAGACCCAGTACTTC.

The chain combines TRBV10-3 with TRBJ2-2, with D perhaps being TRBD1 or TRBD2 (5 bases each). Germline CDR1 is ENHRY and CDR2 is SYGVKD. V was shortened by 3 bases and J by 8 bases, with 16 bases between the two germline ends. The CDR3 loop spans 15 amino acids. The CDR3 is CAISERGAPTGELFF. The CDR3 DNA reads TGTGCCATCAGTGAAAGAGGGGCCCCTACTGGGGAGCTGTTTTTT.

With regard to this clonotype: Just one base apart from a much larger clone, this may be a read error. V and J are TRBV7-3 and TRBJ1-1; 11 nucleotides match TRBD1. The V and J ends lost 5 bases and 5 bases, in that order; junction bases with no gene match: 13. Germline V CDR1 and CDR2: SGHTA, FQGTGA. The CDR3 extends over 17 amino acids. The CDR3, as DNA: TGTGCCAGCAGCCCGTCAGGACAGGGGGCAATGGGGACTGAAGCTTTCTTT. It yields the protein CASSPSGQGAMGTEAFF.